These T cell receptor beta chains were read from a single sample in a study of response to subunit inactivated influenza vaccine. TCRdb fed the RT-PCR reads into MiXCR, producing one record per CDR3 protein. The profile covers approximately 530,000 distinct CDR3 sequences, with under 15% appearing a single time and less than 15% taken by the ten largest. Sample: PBMCs from blood, taken 45 days after vaccination. The source of these receptors is a man between 50 and 59 years old who received an inactivated influenza vaccine. Each CDR3 is given with its conserved first and last residue. For some rows the clone size is stated as once, few or many, or as a class when expanded; others skip it.

>TRBV10-3|TRBJ1-6|few
CAIRTGSSYNSPLHF
>TRBV10-3|TRBJ1-6|many
CAISKDSYNSPLHF
>TRBV7-8|TRBJ2-7|many
CASSPNPGTGSSYEQYF
>TRBV12-3/TRBV12-4|TRBJ1-3|few
CASSLMMGFRQGHSGNTIYF
>TRBV20-1|TRBJ2-1|.
CSARPGTSNYNEQFF
>TRBV7-2|TRBJ2-1|.
CASSRTSGGGMYNEQFF
>TRBV12-3/TRBV12-4|TRBJ2-7|few
CASMDRGSYEQYF
>TRBV28|TRBJ2-5|few
CASRVPGRETQYF
>TRBV20-1|TRBJ2-7|few
CSAGMGTGSYEQYF
>TRBV27|TRBJ2-1|.
CASSSLGHNEQFF
>TRBV6-2/TRBV6-3|TRBJ1-1|many
CASRQRGTGWSEAFF
>TRBV4-2|TRBJ1-2|.
CASSQDNIANYGYTF
>TRBV11-2|TRBJ2-1|few
CASSLGTTGYNEQFF
>TRBV20-1|TRBJ2-3|many
CSADDRGQSTDTQYF
>TRBV2|TRBJ2-3|.
CASTSGGILPDTQYF
>TRBV7-2|TRBJ2-2|many
CASSPTSGYTGELFF
>TRBV18|TRBJ2-7|many
CASSPPNSLAGVYEQYF
>TRBV5-1|TRBJ2-5|few
CASRLINGDQETQYF
>TRBV6-1|TRBJ2-7|few
CASRNTGLLYEQYF
>TRBV5-1|TRBJ2-1|few
CASSFLRGNYNEQFF
>TRBV12-3/TRBV12-4|TRBJ2-5|.
CASSKRQGQETQYF
>TRBV12-3/TRBV12-4|TRBJ2-7|many
CASSLVGPSYEQYF
>TRBV6-5|TRBJ1-3|.
CASSYSRASKGGNTIYF
>TRBV7-2|TRBJ2-7|.
CASSLSSAQARYEQYF
>TRBV6-1|TRBJ2-2|.
CASRGTSGGYANTGELFF
>TRBV18|TRBJ2-7|.
CASSPPSSSEQYF
>TRBV15|TRBJ2-1|few
CATSRGGLAGNEQFF
>TRBV10-3|TRBJ1-2|many
CAISAGGARGYGYTF
>TRBV7-6|TRBJ2-3|few
CASSLGGGGADTQYF
>TRBV5-6|TRBJ2-5|.
CASISSGGQETQYF
>TRBV13|TRBJ2-7|.
CASSLGGLPEQYF
>TRBV27|TRBJ2-3|.
CASSFRPITDTQYF
>TRBV20-1|TRBJ2-1|.
CSASRVQEPYNELFF
>TRBV20-1|TRBJ2-7|many
CSATGSGGRSSYEQYF
>TRBV12-3/TRBV12-4|TRBJ2-1|many
CASTLSGGAGDEQFF
>TRBV7-8|TRBJ2-2|.
CATSADRVGTGELFF
>TRBV2|TRBJ2-1|few
CASRLRDSRYNEQFF
>TRBV12-3/TRBV12-4|TRBJ2-5|once
CASSLEEAGGLETQYF
>TRBV6-1|TRBJ2-7|few
CASRPGTGDYEQYF
>TRBV7-9|TRBJ2-4|few
CASSPRTSGSDIQYF
>TRBV20-1|TRBJ1-1|.
CSAGDDTEAFF